These 26 T cell receptor beta chains originate from one sample sequenced in a study of tumor-infiltrating lymphocytes in primary liver carcinoma. TCR beta cDNA was reverse-transcribed from around 0.55 ug of total RNA. The reaction used a constant-region primer and ProtoScript II reverse transcriptase. What produced the TCR beta libraries was three nested multiplex PCR rounds using slightly modified ARM-PCR. A C-beta reverse primer and TRBV1-TRBV30 forward primers served in each of the first two PCR rounds, at approximately 10 cycles apiece. From the multiplex PCR reads, TCRdb called clonotypes with MiXCR, one entry per CDR3 protein. In the table there are fewer than 350,000 distinct CDR3 sequences, less than 75% of which are singletons. It was unsorted whole blood that yielded blood RNA, and germline DNA was also extracted. The specimen was peripheral blood. The receptors shown here come from a man aged 40-49 years with primary liver carcinoma and hepatitis B virus infection.

Turning to this clonotype: A read error is possible here, since a much larger clone lies one base away. The chain combines TRBV12-3 or TRBV12-4 with TRBJ2-3, with 8 bases aligning to TRBD2. The CDR3 contains 16 residues. Here the CDR3 DNA reads TGTGCCAGCAGTCTGGGACTAGGGGGGCCCACAGATATGCAGTATTTT. Protein: CASSLGLGGPTDMQYF.

Points on this clonotype: This likely reflects a read error, since a far larger clone is one base away. Because the CDR3 is missing its conserved closing phenylalanine or tryptophan, this is likely a read error. The DNA of the CDR3 is TGTGCCAGCAGAGTGACAGATACGCAGTATTTA. It is translated as CASRVTDTQYL. The genes are TRBV6-6 and TRBJ2-3; D unresolved. CDR3 length: 11 amino acids. Germline V CDR1 and CDR2: MNHNY, SVGAGI (reference sequence). Trimming cost V 6 bases and J 3 bases, with 4 bases left between them.

Concerning this clonotype itself: A much larger clone lies a single base off, so this may be a read error. This chain links TRBV6-2 or TRBV6-3 with TRBJ2-7; D is possibly TRBD1 (6 bases). The CDR3 loop spans 14 amino acids. Germline V gene data show CDR1 as MNHEY and CDR2 as SVGEGT. CDR3 region: CASRDIGGLYELYF. CDR3 in DNA: TGTGCCAGCCGGGACATTGGAGGTCTCTACGAGCTGTACTTC.

This clonotype has just one count. Germline is not matched at one junction end, which may reflect a read error. This chain connects TRBV5-4 to TRBJ2-1; D ambiguous. The CDR3 covers 14 residues. Germline CDR1 and CDR2: SGHNT and YYREEE (reference sequence). The CDR3 reads CVSTLTLSYNEHFF. CDR3 coding DNA: TGTGTCAGCACGTTGACCCTCTCCTACAATGAGCATTTCTTC.

With respect to this clonotype: Sequence at one end of the junction differs from germline and may be a read error. The V gene is TRBV6-1, the J gene TRBJ2-3, with D perhaps TRBD1 (6 bases). Germline V CDR1 and CDR2: MNHNS, SASEGT. The CDR3 covers 20 residues. The CDR3 spells CTSSGFPGHTNQASTDTQYF. The CDR3 region has the DNA TGTACCAGCAGTGGGTTCCCGGGACACACAAATCAAGCTAGCACAGATACGCAGTATTTT.

V usage is TRBV5-1 and J usage is TRBJ2-7, with D perhaps given as TRBD1 or TRBD2 (5 bases each). Germline V gene lookup returns CDR1 SGHRS and CDR2 YFSETQ. The germline V and J ends were trimmed by 0 bases and 4 bases, with 11 bases remaining between them. The CDR3 runs to 14 residues. The CDR3 nucleotides are TGCGCCAGCAGCTTGGCTGGAGAGGGGTACGAGCAGTACTTC. This encodes CASSLAGEGYEQYF.

This clonotype was recorded at least ten times. The gene calls are TRBV10-3 and TRBJ2-3, with unresolved D. Germline values: CDR1 ENHRY, CDR2 SYGVKD. V lost 5 bases and J 4 bases, leaving 10 bases between the germline ends. The CDR3 is 13 residues long. CDR3 sequence reads: CAISPEPADTQYF. The CDR3 nucleotides read TGTGCCATCAGTCCTGAACCAGCAGATACGCAGTATTTT.

The J gene is TRBJ2-5, the V gene TRBV5-4; D is ambiguous. The V and J ends lost 4 bases and 5 bases respectively, with 12 bases between them. Germline V gene lookup returns CDR1 SGHNT and CDR2 YYREEE (reference sequence). This CDR3 has 13 amino acids. The CDR3 DNA follows: TGTGCCAGCAGCCCCCAAAACGGCGAGACCCAGTACTTC. Translation: CASSPQNGETQYF.

At least ten counts were recorded for this clonotype. The genes are TRBV4-2 and TRBJ2-5, with TRBD2 matching 11 bases. CDR1 and CDR2 (germline): LGHNA, YNFKEQ. The length of the CDR3 is 17 residues. Trimming took 0 bases from V and 1 from J; bases not matched to a gene: 4. The CDR3, as DNA: TGTGCCAGCAGCCAAGAGGGACTAGCGGAACTCCAAGAGACCCAGTACTTC. Amino acids: CASSQEGLAELQETQYF.

Regarding this clonotype: A read error may produce the germline difference seen at one junction end. This chain connects TRBV29-1 to TRBJ2-3; 16 bases map to TRBD2. Germline CDR1 and CDR2: SQVTM and ANQGSEA. The CDR3 consists of 19 residues. CDR3 amino acids: CSVYEGLAGGPRNADTQYF. In nucleotides, the CDR3 is TGCAGCGTCTACGAGGGACTAGCGGGAGGGCCGAGGAACGCAGATACGCAATATTTT.

In the case of this clonotype: Likely a read error: the CDR3 ends without its conserved phenylalanine or tryptophan. The chain recombines TRBV12-3 or TRBV12-4 with TRBJ1-1; D gene uncertain. CDR3 length: 14 residues. Trimming cost V 3 bases and J 0 bases, with 8 bases left between them. The CDR3, as DNA: TGTGCCAGCAGTTTCCGGTTCATGAACACTGAAGCTTTCTCT. Its protein is CASSFRFMNTEAFS.

This clonotype has only one observation. The rearrangement joins TRBV12-3 or TRBV12-4 to TRBJ2-2; D is perhaps TRBD1 (5 bases). The CDR3 is 13 residues long. Trimming removed 2 bases from V and 13 bases from J, with 14 bases in between. The CDR3 DNA sequence: TGTGCCAGCAGTTTAAGACAGAGTGTTAGGCTGTTTTTT. Protein sequence: CASSLRQSVRLFF.

As to this clonotype: Being one base from a much bigger clone, this may be a read error. The conserved final phenylalanine or tryptophan is absent from the CDR3, which likely points to a read error. This chain joins TRBV14 and TRBJ2-7, with TRBD2 matching over 10 bases. Germline CDR1 SGHDN, CDR2 FVKESK. CDR3 length: 16 residues. J was trimmed by 7 bases and V by 2 bases; bases with no gene match: 11. CDR3 DNA: TGTGCCAGCAGCCAACTAACTAGCGGGGCCTGGGGAGAGCAGTACTCC. Amino acids: CASSQLTSGAWGEQYS.

V usage is TRBV28 and J usage is TRBJ2-5; unclear D gene. The CDR3 contains 13 residues. CDR1 MDHEN and CDR2 SYDVKM come from the germline V gene. Trimming removed 5 bases from V and 5 bases from J, with 12 bases in between. The CDR3, as DNA: TGTGCCAGCAGTCTGCACTATGGGGAGACCCAGTACTTC. The encoded protein is CASSLHYGETQYF.

V is TRBV7-8 and J is TRBJ2-1; TRBD2 matches at 8 bases. The ends lost 7 bases at V and 7 bases at J; junction bases unmatched: 12. The germline gives CDR1 SGHVS, CDR2 FQNEAQ. This CDR3 contains 15 residues. The CDR3 sequence is CASTPAREGRNEQFF. DNA for the CDR3: TGTGCCAGCACCCCTGCTCGGGAGGGGCGGAATGAGCAGTTCTTC. The whole variable domain, filled in from reference TRBV7-8 and TRBJ2-1, reads GAGVSQSPRYKVAKRGQDVALRCDPISGHVSLFWYQQALGQGPEFLTYFQNEAQLDKSGLPSDRFFAERPEGSVSTLKIQRTQQEDSAVYLCASTPAREGRNEQFFGPGTRLTVL.

On this clonotype: An end of the junction differs from the germline gene, which may be a read error. The chain carries TRBV6-6 and TRBJ2-7; 8 bases align to TRBD1. Germline V gene lookup returns CDR1 MNHNY and CDR2 SVGAGI (reference sequence). There are 15 residues in the CDR3. The CDR3, as DNA: TGTGCCAACAGTTATTCGGGGCAGGGGGCTGGCGAGCAGTACTTC. This codes for CANSYSGQGAGEQYF.

The sample holds many counts of this clonotype. J is TRBJ1-5 and V is TRBV5-6; perhaps TRBD1 as D (6 bases). V was shortened by 4 bases and J by 5 bases, with 10 bases between the two germline ends. Germline V gives CDR1 SGHDT, CDR2 YYEEEE. The CDR3 extends over 13 amino acids. The CDR3 is CASSRGQYQPQHF. The CDR3 coding sequence is TGTGCCAGCAGCCGGGGACAATATCAGCCCCAGCATTTT. The whole variable domain, remainder taken from reference TRBV5-6 and TRBJ1-5, is DAGVTQSPTHLIKTRGQQVTLRCSPKSGHDTVSWYQQALGQGPQFIFQYYEEEERQRGNFPDRFSGHQFPNYSSELNVNALLLGDSALYLCASSRGQYQPQHFGDGTRLSIL.

This clonotype came up many times. CDR3 amino acids: CASSRQGATEAFF. DNA of the CDR3: TGTGCCAGCAGTCGACAGGGGGCCACTGAAGCTTTCTTT. The chain links TRBV6-6 to TRBJ1-1, with 10 bases fitting TRBD1. The germline V gene has CDR1 MNHNY and CDR2 SVGAGI (reference sequence). The CDR3 is 13 residues long. V was clipped by 5 bases and J by 4 bases; unmatched bases: 1.

Details on this clonotype: Possible read error: a much larger clone is one base away. The chain uses TRBV12-3 or TRBV12-4 and TRBJ1-5; D remains ambiguous. The CDR3 covers 13 residues. DNA of the CDR3: TGTGCCATCAGTTTGGACGGGTATCAGCCCCAGCATTTT. Translating gives CAISLDGYQPQHF.

On this clonotype itself: A read error may account for a junction end that differs from germline. The chain uses TRBV7-9 and TRBJ1-2; 10 bases are a match to TRBD1. Germline V gives CDR1 SEHNR, CDR2 FQNEAQ (reference sequence). The CDR3 runs to 14 residues. CDR3 sequence reads: CTSSSWGQGSGYTF. The CDR3 coding sequence is TGTACCAGCAGCTCTTGGGGACAGGGGAGCGGCTACACCTTC.

This clonotype was detected only a few times. A clone one base away is much larger, so this may be a read error. This chain uses TRBV6-5 with TRBJ1-1; 9 bases are a match to TRBD1. Germline V gene sequence: CDR1 MNHEY, CDR2 SVGAGI. Losses at the gene ends were 1 base for V and 11 bases for J; bases not matched to a gene: 2. This CDR3 has 12 residues. The CDR3 nucleotides read TGTGCCAGCAGTTACTTAGGACAGGGGGCTTTCTTT. Translating it yields CASSYLGQGAFF.

The chain combines TRBV7-3 with TRBJ1-1; D is uncertain. The CDR3 spans 15 residues. The V gene's germline CDR1 is SGHTA and CDR2 FQGTGA. V lost 2 bases and J lost 6, with 16 bases in between. The CDR3 reads CASSLSSSKSAEAFF. CDR3 nucleotides: TGTGCCAGCAGCTTATCATCTTCGAAGTCAGCTGAAGCTTTCTTT.

Regarding this clonotype: With a much larger clone just one base away, this may be a read error. No conserved phenylalanine or tryptophan ends this CDR3, so it is likely a read error. This chain uses TRBV29-1 with TRBJ1-1; 10 nucleotides align to TRBD1. V trimming: 4 bases; J trimming: 4 bases; junction bases outside the gene matches: 3. Germline V lookup: CDR1 SQVTM, CDR2 ANQGSEA. The CDR3 has 13 residues. CDR3 coding DNA: TGCAGCGTTGGACAGGGGGCTAGCACTGAAGCTTTCCTT. Translated: CSVGQGASTEAFL.

At least ten counts were recorded for this clonotype. This chain connects TRBV4-2 to TRBJ2-1, with 7 bases lining up with TRBD1. Germline V gene sequence: CDR1 LGHNA, CDR2 YNFKEQ. This CDR3 comprises 16 residues. J was trimmed by 5 bases and V by 4 bases; bases with no gene match: 11. As DNA, the CDR3 is TGTGCCAGCAGCCGGACTTCGGGACAGCTAAACAATGAGCAGTTCTTC. It encodes CASSRTSGQLNNEQFF.

In its sample, this clonotype was seen once. A much larger clone is a single base away; this may be a read error. This chain connects TRBV4-1 to TRBJ1-1; TRBD1 might be the D (5 bases). Trimming removed 2 bases at V and 7 bases at J, with 20 bases between. CDR1 and CDR2 (germline): MGHRA, YSYEKL. The CDR3 loop spans 16 amino acids. Here the CDR3 DNA reads TGCGCCAGCAGCCAAACGGACATATTCCCGTCGGGTGAAGCTTTCTTT. This encodes CASSQTDIFPSGEAFF.

This clonotype was found many times. The rearrangement uses TRBV29-1 and TRBJ2-5; D is unresolved. V was shortened by 4 bases and J by 4 bases, with 10 bases between the two germline ends. In germline, CDR1 is SQVTM, CDR2 ANQGSEA. The CDR3 contains 12 residues. DNA for the CDR3: TGCAGCGTTGTTCCCAGCCCAGAGACCCAGTACTTC. Translating gives CSVVPSPETQYF.